This T cell receptor (beta chain) came from a study of human versus mouse CDR3 diversity and MHC coevolution. Study at large: The immunoSEQ assay reportedly detects one in 200,000 T cells. Study-wide results and caveats: Human CDR3s averaged more deletions and insertions than mouse CDR3s. Most of the three human donors had the lowest clonal inequality.

Generated by immunoSEQ multiplex PCR, the TCRdb table keeps only in-frame clones and is missing some. The table lists approximately 81,000 clones, 93% of them singletons. With regard to this clone: Its specificity is unknown.

The sequenced material came from naive CD4+ T cells from blood. Subset described: CD45RO-negative CD62L-positive naive CD4 T cells. This sequence was found in a person aged 30-69 years in good health.

The CDR3 protein is CASSYSGQYTDTQYF. For the CDR3, the DNA is TGTGCCAGCAGTTACTCCGGACAGTACACAGATACGCAGTATTTT. V usage is TRBV6-5 and J usage is TRBJ2-3, with TRBD1 as a possible D gene (6 bases). Deletions cut 0 bases from V and 2 bases from J, with 9 bases between. This CDR3 is built from 15 residues. Germline CDR1 is MNHEY and CDR2 is SVGAGI.